This T cell receptor (beta chain) was profiled in a study of response to subunit inactivated influenza vaccine. Findings and caveats of the study: Authors suggested seasonal influenza vaccinations each recruit few new T cells.

Points on this clonotype: Its specificity is unknown.

TCRdb redid the calling of the RT-PCR reads with MiXCR, one entry per CDR3 protein. Of roughly 700,000 distinct CDR3 sequences in the sample, roughly 13% were seen once. Germline-derived CDR1 and CDR2 are SGHRS and YFSETQ. This CDR3 spans 13 amino acids. Trimming removed 1 base from V and 7 bases from J, with 9 bases in between. The rearrangement uses TRBV5-1 and TRBJ2-1; the D is unclear. This TCR was recovered from a man aged 50 or older who received an inactivated influenza vaccine. Material: PBMCs from blood, obtained roughly 15 days before vaccination. The CDR3 loop reads CASSLTTKNEQFF. The DNA for the CDR3 is TGCGCCAGCAGCTTGACTACCAAAAATGAGCAGTTCTTC.